The present entry profiles one TCR beta chain with its context. At one of its ends the junction is not consistent with the germline gene, which may arise from a read error. This sample is part of a study of blood T cell repertoires in COVID-19. Across the study: PBMCs, B-cell-depleted T cells, or T cells were the source of the cDNA or gDNA that made up the material.

This CDR3 contains 12 residues. Germline CDR1 and CDR2: LGHDT and YNNKEL (reference sequence). Enrollment of patients from Seattle took place during active infection, with longitudinal follow-up. Methods used by the authors: Nucleated cell number was recorded as an estimate derived from reference gene primer amplification. Clones were read by immunoSEQ multiplex PCR, and TCRdb kept only the in-frame ones, dropping some. V, J and clone size are taken as reported in that table, and D and trimming were inferred from the DNA itself. The data hold 300,000 or so clones, with around 90% observed a single time.

Input material: peripheral blood. V gene TRBV3-1 (or the pseudogene TRBV3-2) combines with J gene TRBJ2-3; 7 nucleotides match TRBD2. The source of this sequence is a woman in her twenties or thirties with COVID-19, enrolled during active disease. This CDR3 reads CASSQAGLGSSF. The DNA for the CDR3 is TGTGCCAGCAGCCAAGCAGGACTAGGGAGTTCGTTT.